This T cell receptor beta chain was recorded in a study of blood T cell repertoires in COVID-19. The assay was immunoSEQ multiplex PCR, and TCRdb's table has in-frame clones only and misses some. The sample carries over 150,000 clones, approximately 80% recorded once. The CDR3 is 12 residues long. Deletions cut 3 bases from V and 4 bases from J, with 7 bases between. CDR1 is WNHNN and CDR2 is SYGVQD in the germline V gene (reference sequence). Enrolment of Seattle patients took place during active infection, and they were followed longitudinally. The TCR sequence derives from a woman in her thirties or forties with COVID-19, enrolled during active disease. The sample taken for sequencing was peripheral blood. The chain recombines TRBV10-1 with TRBJ2-7; D uncertain. This CDR3 is CASSETGYEQYF. In nucleotides, the CDR3 is TGCGCCAGCAGTGAAACGGGTTACGAGCAGTACTTC.